This T cell receptor beta chain is drawn from a study of beta chain features in type 1 diabetes. Study-level points and caveats: It was possible that PCR favored shorter templates, equally so in patients and controls. When Type 1 diabetes patients were examined, their TCRB CDR3s proved moderately but significantly shorter in all four CD4+ subsets.

Sort purity for all populations was recorded as exceeding 98%. The CDR3 contains 15 residues. With 2 bases clipped from V and 8 bases from J, the junction kept 11 bases outside the gene matches. Germline V CDR1 and CDR2: MNHEY, SVGAGI. The whole isolated RNA underwent reverse transcription, so sequencing captured expressed TCRB transcripts. The method was immunoSEQ multiplex PCR; TCRdb's version includes in-frame clones alone and lacks a portion of them. The sample has more than 120,000 clones; around 13% are singletons. Remarks on this clone: Its antigen is undetermined.

The TCR was taken from a man aged 18 to 30 with type 1 diabetes. The chain employs TRBV6-5 and TRBJ1-2; 7 nucleotides match TRBD1. Sequencing input: central memory CD4+ T cells from blood. CDR3 sequence (DNA): TGTGCCAGCAGTTACGATGGACAGGAGGCAAAGGGCTACACCTTC. Translation: CASSYDGQEAKGYTF.